The 23 T cell receptor beta chains given below trace back to one sample, sequenced in a study of sequential checkpoint blockade in melanoma. Sequencing used immunoSEQ multiplex PCR; TCRdb keeps in-frame clones, though not all of them. Of 13,000 to 15,000 clones in the sample, 55% to 75% were seen once. Indicated treatment: randomized to nivolumab then ipilimumab (arm A) or the reverse (arm B). Sequenced here: CD8+ T cells sorted from blood (inferred from file names), sampled from a patient given nivolumab and ipilimumab in sequence. These receptors originate from a human donor with melanoma.

This sequence joins TRBV2 and TRBJ1-2, with a tentative D call TRBD1 (5 bases). This CDR3 is built from 15 residues. CDR1 SNHLY and CDR2 FYNNEI come from the germline V gene. Trimming took 2 bases from V and 0 from J, leaving 10 bases between them. The CDR3 loop reads CASSERGSANYGYTF. The CDR3, as DNA: TGTGCCAGCAGTGAAAGGGGATCGGCTAACTATGGCTACACCTTC.

The chain is built from TRBV10-3 and TRBJ1-2; D gene uncertain. The CDR3 covers 11 residues. Between the trimmed V and J ends, which lost 0 bases and 8 bases, there was a span of 4 bases. Germline V gene data show CDR1 as ENHRY and CDR2 as SYGVKD. The CDR3 DNA is TGTGCCATCAGTGAGTCGGGCGGCTACACCTTC. Translating gives CAISESGGYTF.

The chain is built from TRBV15 and TRBJ2-7; 7 nucleotides agree with TRBD1. The V and J ends lost 4 bases and 5 bases, in that order; junction bases with no gene match: 11. Germline-derived CDR1 and CDR2 are LNHNV and YYDKDF (reference sequence). This CDR3 spans 15 amino acids. The CDR3 loop is CATSTLQGSIDEQYF. CDR3 bases: TGTGCCACCAGCACTCTACAGGGGAGTATCGACGAGCAGTACTTC.

J is TRBJ2-2 and V is TRBV25-1; TRBD1 agrees at 10 bases. Trimming removed 1 base from V and 6 bases from J; junction bases left unmatched: 5. CDR3 length: 16 residues. The germline CDR1 and CDR2 sequences are MGHDK and SYGVNS. The CDR3 sequence is CASSEWDRGESGELFF. In nucleotides, the CDR3 is TGTGCCAGCAGTGAATGGGACAGGGGTGAATCCGGGGAGCTGTTTTTT.

Only a few counts were recorded for this clone. The CDR3 sequence: CASSVEARGMVETQYF. The CDR3, as DNA: TGTGCCAGCAGCGTAGAAGCTAGGGGCATGGTGGAGACCCAGTACTTC. The rearrangement uses TRBV9 and TRBJ2-5; TRBD1 might be the D (5 bases). The V gene lost 0 bases and the J gene lost 5 bases, with 17 bases spanning the gap. The CDR3 covers 16 residues. Germline loops: CDR1 SGDLS, CDR2 YYNGEE.

The V gene is TRBV6-1, the J gene TRBJ2-3; D gene uncertain. V shed 3 bases and J shed 9 bases, with 16 bases lying between them. In germline, CDR1 is MNHNS, CDR2 SASEGT. This CDR3 contains 14 residues. The CDR3 DNA sequence: TGTGCCAGCAGTGAGCTAGTCGGTTCCTGGACGCAGTATTTT. This codes for CASSELVGSWTQYF.

The rearrangement uses TRBV7-9 and TRBJ2-7, with D uncertain. Germline CDR1 and CDR2: SEHNR and FQNEAQ (reference sequence). Trimming cost V 0 bases and J 0 bases, with 3 bases left between them. This CDR3 comprises 13 residues. The DNA of the CDR3 is TGTGCCAGCAGCTTAGCTTACTCCTACGAGCAGTACTTC. Amino acid sequence: CASSLAYSYEQYF.

V and J are TRBV30 and TRBJ2-1, with TRBD1 identical over 8 bases. Per germline, CDR1 GTSNPN and CDR2 SVGIG (reference sequence). V was pared by 3 bases and J by 15 bases, with 7 bases of the junction left unmatched. CDR3 length equals 11 residues. CDR3 nucleotides: TGTGCCTGGAGGAGTTGGGACAGGCCGTTCTTC. This gives the protein CAWRSWDRPFF.

V gene TRBV9 combines with J gene TRBJ2-2, with a weak D call TRBD2 (5 bases). V shed 0 bases and J shed 4 bases, with 10 bases lying between them. The CDR3 covers 15 residues. Germline V gene data show CDR1 as SGDLS and CDR2 as YYNGEE. CDR3 amino acids: CASSVGGPSTGELFF. The CDR3 coding sequence is TGTGCCAGCAGCGTAGGAGGGCCAAGCACCGGGGAGCTGTTTTTT.

The gene calls are TRBV11-2 and TRBJ2-7; weak D call: TRBD2 (6 bases). This CDR3 region has 16 residues. V was clipped by 4 bases and J by 3 bases, with 19 bases between them. The germline V gene encodes CDR1 SGHAT and CDR2 FQNNGV. CDR3 DNA sequence: TGTGCCAGCAGCTCTTGGGGGAGCGGGTTTGTCTACGAGCAGTACTTC. This codes for CASSSWGSGFVYEQYF.

The chain recombines TRBV9 with TRBJ1-2; TRBD1 might be the D (6 bases). The CDR3 length is 16 residues. V lost 0 bases, J lost 4 bases, and 16 bases lay in between. Per germline, CDR1 SGDLS and CDR2 YYNGEE. The DNA for the CDR3 is TGTGCCAGCAGCGTAGATCCGGACAGTCGAGGCTATGGCTACACCTTC. Protein: CASSVDPDSRGYGYTF.

This clone was detected a few times. The chain links TRBV4-3 to TRBJ2-5; D might be TRBD1 (6 bases). Trimming cost V 0 bases and J 2 bases, with 10 bases left between them. The CDR3 loop spans 15 amino acids. Germline lookup yields CDR1 LGHNA and CDR2 YSLEER. CDR3 coding DNA: TGCGCCAGCAGCCAAGAAAGGGGGACACAAGAGACCCAGTACTTC. Residues: CASSQERGTQETQYF.

The chain uses TRBV6-5 and TRBJ2-1; 12 positions match TRBD2. V was clipped by 2 bases and J by 6 bases; unmatched bases: 2. Germline CDR1 and CDR2: MNHEY and SVGAGI. This CDR3 has 15 amino acids. CDR3 protein: CASSYGLAGFNEQFF. CDR3 bases: TGTGCCAGCAGTTACGGACTAGCGGGGTTCAATGAGCAGTTCTTC.

The chain uses TRBV7-9 and TRBJ1-1; no reliable D call. The germline V and J ends were trimmed by 1 base and 0 bases, with 6 bases remaining between them. Germline assignment: CDR1 SEHNR and CDR2 FQNEAQ (reference sequence). The CDR3 runs to 14 residues. The CDR3 sequence: CASSLDSMNTEAFF. As DNA, the CDR3 is TGTGCCAGCAGCTTAGACAGCATGAACACTGAAGCTTTCTTT.

This clone was counted a single time. The DNA of the CDR3 is TGTGCCAGCAGGCGGGAGAAGGGCACAGATACGCAGTATTTT. It codes for CASRREKGTDTQYF. The rearrangement links TRBV9 to TRBJ2-3; 7 positions agree with TRBD2. The length of the CDR3 is 14 residues. In germline, CDR1 is SGDLS, CDR2 YYNGEE. V lost 5 bases and J lost 1; bases outside the gene matches: 4.

V and J are TRBV9 and TRBJ2-3; a possible D gene is TRBD1 (5 bases). V was pared by 0 bases and J by 5 bases, with 10 bases between. Looked up from germline, CDR1 is SGDLS and CDR2 is YYNGEE. The CDR3 runs 14 residues. DNA for the CDR3: TGTGCCAGCAGCGTAGAAGGGGCGCGAGATACGCAGTATTTT. Residues: CASSVEGARDTQYF.

V usage is TRBV15 and J usage is TRBJ2-5; 8 bases are shared with TRBD1. The J call is doubtful: the DNA matches TRBJ2-7 better. The germline V gene encodes CDR1 LNHNV and CDR2 YYDKDF (reference sequence). The CDR3 runs 14 residues. The CDR3: CATSRSGTGYEQYF. The DNA for the CDR3 is TGTGCCACCAGCAGGTCCGGGACAGGCTACGAGCAGTACTTC.

In nucleotides, the CDR3 is TGTGCCAGCAGAAGTACCGAGGGCCCTTACGAGCAGTACTTC. This translates into CASRSTEGPYEQYF. J is TRBJ2-7 and V is TRBV28; TRBD2 might be the D (5 bases). The CDR3 contains 14 residues. V lost 6 bases and J 4 bases, leaving 16 bases between the germline ends. Germline CDR1 reads MDHEN; CDR2 reads SYDVKM.

CDR3 amino acids: CSVEVGTTGNTIYF. Written as DNA, the CDR3 is TGCAGCGTTGAAGTTGGGACTACTGGAAACACCATATATTTT. The chain combines TRBV29-1 with TRBJ1-3; a possible D gene is TRBD1 (5 bases). The V end was cut by 1 base, the J end by 2 bases, with 9 bases between. The CDR3 has 14 amino acids. Germline CDR1 and CDR2: SQVTM and ANQGSEA.

The gene calls are TRBV7-6 and TRBJ2-1, with D possibly matching TRBD2 (5 bases). The CDR3 extends over 14 amino acids. Germline CDR1 is SGHVS and CDR2 is FNYEAQ. The V and J ends lost 1 base and 11 bases respectively, with 15 bases between them. The CDR3 is CASSLGASPNQQFF. In DNA, the CDR3 is TGTGCCAGCAGCTTAGGGGCTAGCCCAAATCAGCAGTTCTTC.

A note on this clone: At the DNA level, this CDR3 is encoded by other sequences in the same sample as well. The CDR3 nucleotides are TGTGCCAGCAGCTTGGGTCAGGGGGTTGACATTCAGTACTTC. Protein: CASSLGQGVDIQYF. V and J are TRBV5-4 and TRBJ2-4, with TRBD1 identical over 7 bases. CDR1 and CDR2 from the germline V gene are SGHNT and YYREEE (reference sequence). CDR3 size: 14 residues. The J segment lost 8 bases and the V segment lost 0 bases, leaving 5 bases of the junction unmatched.

The chain uses TRBV7-9 and TRBJ1-1; D ambiguous. The V gene lost 5 bases and the J gene lost 11 bases, with 12 bases spanning the gap. The CDR3 loop spans 11 amino acids. Germline lookup yields CDR1 SEHNR and CDR2 FQNEAQ (reference sequence). For the CDR3, the DNA is TGTGCCAGCAGCCCTGGGCCCAGGGCTTTCTTT. Its translation: CASSPGPRAFF.

This clone was seen only once. The V gene is TRBV6-1, the J gene TRBJ2-5; 13 positions agree with TRBD2. The end of the DNA aligns better with TRBJ2-7, so the J call may be wrong. Germline V gene data show CDR1 as MNHNS and CDR2 as SASEGT. The CDR3 loop spans 14 amino acids. In nucleotides, the CDR3 is TGTGCCAGCAGTGCAGGGACTAGCGGGGCCGAGCAGTACTTC. Its translation: CASSAGTSGAEQYF.